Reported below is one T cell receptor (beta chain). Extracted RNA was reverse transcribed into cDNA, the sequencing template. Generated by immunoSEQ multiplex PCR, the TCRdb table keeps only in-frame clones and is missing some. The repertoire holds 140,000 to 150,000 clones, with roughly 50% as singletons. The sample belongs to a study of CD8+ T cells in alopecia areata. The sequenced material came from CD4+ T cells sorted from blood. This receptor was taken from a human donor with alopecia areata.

CDR3 loop: CASSLELGSGKLFF. For the CDR3, the DNA is TGCGCCAGCAGCTTGGAGTTGGGCAGCGGAAAACTGTTTTTT. The chain is built from TRBV5-1 and TRBJ1-4; no definite D call. V gave up 0 bases and J gave up 10 bases, with 13 bases separating them. The germline CDR1 and CDR2 sequences are SGHRS and YFSETQ. The CDR3 is 14 amino acids.